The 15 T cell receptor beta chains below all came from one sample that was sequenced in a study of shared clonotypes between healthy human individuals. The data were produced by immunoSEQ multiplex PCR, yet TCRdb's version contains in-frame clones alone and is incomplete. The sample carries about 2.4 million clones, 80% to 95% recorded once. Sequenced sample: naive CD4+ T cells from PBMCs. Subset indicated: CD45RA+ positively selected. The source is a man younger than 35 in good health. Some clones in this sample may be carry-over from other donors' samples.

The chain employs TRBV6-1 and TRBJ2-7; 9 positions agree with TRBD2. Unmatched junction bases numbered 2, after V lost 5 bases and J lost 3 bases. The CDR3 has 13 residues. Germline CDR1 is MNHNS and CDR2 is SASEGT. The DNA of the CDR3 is TGTGCCAGCAGTCTGACTAGCGGCTACGAGCAGTACTTC. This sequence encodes CASSLTSGYEQYF.

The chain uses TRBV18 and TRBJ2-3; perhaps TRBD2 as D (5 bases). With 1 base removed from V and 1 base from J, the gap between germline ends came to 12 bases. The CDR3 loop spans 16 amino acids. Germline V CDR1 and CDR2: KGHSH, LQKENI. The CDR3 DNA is TGTGCCAGCTCACCACAGGCGGGTACGGGCACAGATACGCAGTATTTT. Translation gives CASSPQAGTGTDTQYF.

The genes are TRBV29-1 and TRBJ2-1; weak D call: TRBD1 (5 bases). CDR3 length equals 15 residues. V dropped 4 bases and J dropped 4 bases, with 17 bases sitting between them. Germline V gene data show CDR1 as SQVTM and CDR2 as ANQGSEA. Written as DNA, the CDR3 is TGCAGCGTTGGTGGGGCAGGGTATGGGTACAATGAGCAGTTCTTC. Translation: CSVGGAGYGYNEQFF.

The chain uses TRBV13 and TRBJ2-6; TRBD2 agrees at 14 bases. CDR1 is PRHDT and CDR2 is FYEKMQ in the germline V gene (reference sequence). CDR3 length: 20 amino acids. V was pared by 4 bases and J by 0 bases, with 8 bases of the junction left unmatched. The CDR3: CASSSLGTSGSNSGANVLTF. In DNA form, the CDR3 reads TGTGCCAGCAGCTCACTGGGGACTAGCGGGAGTAACTCTGGGGCCAACGTCCTGACTTTC. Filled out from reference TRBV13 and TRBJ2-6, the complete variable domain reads AAGVIQSPRHLIKEKRETATLKCYPIPRHDTVYWYQQGPGQDPQFLISFYEKMQSDKGSIPDRFSAQQFSDYHSELNMSSLELGDSALYFCASSSLGTSGSNSGANVLTFGAGSRLTVL.

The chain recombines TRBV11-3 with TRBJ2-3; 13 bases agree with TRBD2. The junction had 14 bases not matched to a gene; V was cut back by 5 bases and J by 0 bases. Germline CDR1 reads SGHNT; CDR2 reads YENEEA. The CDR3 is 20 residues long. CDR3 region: CASSPRTSGSCPFSTDTQYF. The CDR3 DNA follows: TGTGCCAGCAGCCCTCGGACTAGCGGGAGTTGTCCGTTTAGCACAGATACGCAGTATTTT.

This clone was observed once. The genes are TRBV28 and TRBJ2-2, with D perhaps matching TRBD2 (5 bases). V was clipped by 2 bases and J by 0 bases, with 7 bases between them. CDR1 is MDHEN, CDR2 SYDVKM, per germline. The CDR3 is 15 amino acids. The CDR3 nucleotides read TGTGCCAGCAGTTTAGCGGGTCCGAACACCGGGGAGCTGTTTTTT. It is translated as CASSLAGPNTGELFF.

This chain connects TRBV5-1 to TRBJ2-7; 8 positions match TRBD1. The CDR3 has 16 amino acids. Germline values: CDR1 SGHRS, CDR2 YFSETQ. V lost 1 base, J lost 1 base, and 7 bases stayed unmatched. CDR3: CASSLTGQGRSYEQYF. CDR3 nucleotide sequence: TGCGCCAGCAGCTTGACTGGACAGGGAAGATCCTACGAGCAGTACTTC.

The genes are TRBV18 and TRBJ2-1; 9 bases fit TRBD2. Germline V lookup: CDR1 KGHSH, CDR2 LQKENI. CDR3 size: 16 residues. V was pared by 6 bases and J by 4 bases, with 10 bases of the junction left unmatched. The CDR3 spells CASSFRAGGRYNEQFF. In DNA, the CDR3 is TGTGCCAGCTCCTTTAGAGCGGGAGGACGATACAATGAGCAGTTCTTC.

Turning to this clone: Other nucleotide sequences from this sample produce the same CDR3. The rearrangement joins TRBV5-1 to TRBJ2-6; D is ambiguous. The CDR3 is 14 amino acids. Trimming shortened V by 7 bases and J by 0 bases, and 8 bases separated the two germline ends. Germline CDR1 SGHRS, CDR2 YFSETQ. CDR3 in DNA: TGCGCCAGCTTGGAGAACTCTGGGGCCAACGTCCTGACTTTC. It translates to CASLENSGANVLTF.

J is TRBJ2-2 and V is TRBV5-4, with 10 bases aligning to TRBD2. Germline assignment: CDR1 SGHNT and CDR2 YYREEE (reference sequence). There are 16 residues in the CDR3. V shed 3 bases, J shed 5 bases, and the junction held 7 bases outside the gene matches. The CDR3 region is CASSSSSGSRTGELFF. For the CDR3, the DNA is TGTGCCAGCAGCTCCTCTAGCGGGAGCCGGACCGGGGAGCTGTTTTTT.

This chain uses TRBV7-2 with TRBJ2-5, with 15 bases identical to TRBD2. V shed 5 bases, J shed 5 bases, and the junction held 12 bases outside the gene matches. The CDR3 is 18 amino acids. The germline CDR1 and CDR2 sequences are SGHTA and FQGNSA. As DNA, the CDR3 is TGTGCCAGCAGCATTAGCCCCGGACTAGCGGGAGGGGGGGAGACCCAGTACTTC. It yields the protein CASSISPGLAGGGETQYF.

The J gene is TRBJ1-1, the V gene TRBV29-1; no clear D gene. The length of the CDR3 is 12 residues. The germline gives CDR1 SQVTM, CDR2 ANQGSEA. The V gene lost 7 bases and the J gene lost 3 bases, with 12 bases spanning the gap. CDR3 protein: CSALREYTEAFF. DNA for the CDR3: TGCAGCGCCCTGCGGGAGTACACTGAAGCTTTCTTT.

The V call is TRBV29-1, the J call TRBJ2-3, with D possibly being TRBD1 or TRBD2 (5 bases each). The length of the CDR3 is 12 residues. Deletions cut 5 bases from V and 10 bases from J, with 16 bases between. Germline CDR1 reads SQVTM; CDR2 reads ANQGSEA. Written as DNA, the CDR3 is TGCAGCGTTACTCGGGACCGAGGATCGCAGTATTTT. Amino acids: CSVTRDRGSQYF.

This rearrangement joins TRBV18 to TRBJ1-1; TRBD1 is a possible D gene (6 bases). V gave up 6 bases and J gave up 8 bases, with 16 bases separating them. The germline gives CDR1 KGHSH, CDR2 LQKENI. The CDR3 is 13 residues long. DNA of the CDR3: TGTGCCAGCTCCGACACAGGGTTGAACGAAGCTTTCTTT. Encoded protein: CASSDTGLNEAFF.

The CDR3 sequence is CASSEWNGGNEQFF. The DNA of the CDR3 is TGTGCCAGCAGTGAATGGAACGGGGGGAATGAGCAGTTCTTC. This chain links TRBV25-1 with TRBJ2-1; TRBD2 matches 7 bases. CDR1 MGHDK and CDR2 SYGVNS come from the germline V gene. This CDR3 has 14 residues. Trimming took 1 base from V and 7 from J; bases not matched to a gene: 4. The full variable domain, in which reference TRBV25-1 and TRBJ2-1 provide the parts outside the CDR3, is EADIYQTPRYLVIGTGKKITLECSQTMGHDKMYWYQQDPGMELHLIHYSYGVNSTEKGDLSSESTVSRIRTEHFPLTLESARPSHTSQYLCASSEWNGGNEQFFGPGTRLTVL.